These 22 T cell receptor beta chains were all obtained from the same sample, sequenced in a study of blood T cell repertoires in COVID-19. TCRdb's copy holds only in-frame clones and misses some; the assay was immunoSEQ multiplex PCR. The sample lists around 140,000 clones, about three quarters occurring once. Sequenced: peripheral blood. Receptors originate from a middle-aged man with acute or convalescent COVID-19.

The chain carries TRBV28 and TRBJ1-5; TRBD1 agrees at 8 bases. This CDR3 has 15 residues. Looked up from germline, CDR1 is MDHEN and CDR2 is SYDVKM. J was trimmed by 4 bases and V by 6 bases; bases with no gene match: 8. As DNA, the CDR3 is TGTGCCAGCAGCCGGCAGGGGGCGCGAAATCAGCCCCAGCATTTT. The encoded protein is CASSRQGARNQPQHF.

The rearrangement uses TRBV11-2 and TRBJ2-5; D is undetermined. V was trimmed by 5 bases and J by 1 base, leaving 11 bases between them. The CDR3 has 14 residues. Germline V gives CDR1 SGHAT, CDR2 FQNNGV. Here the CDR3 reads CASSQTGSQETQYF. The CDR3 coding sequence is TGTGCCAGCAGCCAAACCGGGTCCCAAGAGACCCAGTACTTC.

The chain uses TRBV2 and TRBJ1-4; no definite D call. CDR3 length equals 14 residues. V lost 0 bases and J 7 bases, leaving 9 bases between the germline ends. Germline assignment: CDR1 SNHLY and CDR2 FYNNEI. The CDR3 protein is CASSEAFRGEKLFF. DNA for the CDR3: TGTGCCAGCAGTGAAGCATTTCGGGGTGAAAAACTGTTTTTT.

This clone was seen a handful of times. V usage is TRBV3-1 (or the pseudogene TRBV3-2) and J usage is TRBJ2-3, with a possible D match to TRBD1 (5 bases). The CDR3 length is 16 residues. Germline V gene sequence: CDR1 LGHDT, CDR2 YNNKEL (reference sequence). Trimming took 5 bases from V and 0 from J, leaving 15 bases between them. CDR3 sequence (DNA): TGTGCCAGCAGCTATCGGACATCAACTAGCACAGATACGCAGTATTTT. Residues: CASSYRTSTSTDTQYF.

The V call is TRBV19, the J call TRBJ1-1; TRBD1 agrees at 8 bases. The CDR3 is made up of 14 amino acids. J gave up 1 base and V 5 bases, and 3 bases lay outside the gene matches. Germline V gene data show CDR1 as LNHDA and CDR2 as SQIVND (reference sequence). The CDR3 region is CASSRGQGNTEAFF. DNA for the CDR3: TGTGCCAGTAGTCGCGGACAGGGGAACACTGAAGCTTTCTTT. Full variable domain (remainder filled in from reference TRBV19 and TRBJ1-1): DGGITQSPKYLFRKEGQNVTLSCEQNLNHDAMYWYRQDPGQGLRLIYYSQIVNDFQKGDIAEGYSVSREKKESFPLTVTSAQKNPTAFYLCASSRGQGNTEAFFGQGTRLTVV.

This clone was detected only a few times. The rearrangement uses TRBV19 and TRBJ2-1, with 9 nucleotides matching TRBD2. The junction had 5 bases not matched to a gene; V was cut back by 4 bases and J by 4 bases. This CDR3 contains 15 residues. Germline values: CDR1 LNHDA, CDR2 SQIVND (reference sequence). CDR3 sequence: CASSNSGGLYNEQFF. The DNA for the CDR3 is TGTGCCAGTAGTAATAGCGGGGGCCTATACAATGAGCAGTTCTTC.

This chain connects TRBV11-2 to TRBJ1-5; no firm D call. Deletions cut 1 base from V and 3 bases from J, with 10 bases between. The CDR3 extends over 15 amino acids. The germline V gene encodes CDR1 SGHAT and CDR2 FQNNGV. CDR3 loop: CASSLGTLNNQPQHF. For the CDR3, the DNA is TGTGCCAGCAGCTTAGGAACATTAAACAATCAGCCCCAGCATTTT.

J is TRBJ1-1 and V is TRBV5-1; D is ambiguous. Looked up from germline, CDR1 is SGHRS and CDR2 is YFSETQ. The CDR3 contains 15 residues. The V gene lost 0 bases and the J gene lost 4 bases, with 13 bases spanning the gap. CDR3 region: CASSLESSPGTEAFF. The CDR3 DNA is TGCGCCAGCAGCTTGGAATCTTCACCCGGCACTGAAGCTTTCTTT.

The DNA of the CDR3 is TGTGCCAGCAGTTTATCTTGGGGGGGCCCTGGAAACACCATATATTTT. Translated, it gives CASSLSWGGPGNTIYF. The gene calls are TRBV27 and TRBJ1-3, with D maybe TRBD1 (6 bases). Germline lookup yields CDR1 MNHEY and CDR2 SMNVEV (reference sequence). Trimming shortened V by 0 bases and J by 2 bases, and 11 bases separated the two germline ends. This CDR3 is built from 16 residues.

The chain is built from TRBV3-1 (or the pseudogene TRBV3-2) and TRBJ1-1; 7 bases are shared with TRBD1. J gave up 4 bases and V 7 bases, and 9 bases lay outside the gene matches. From germline, CDR1 is LGHDT and CDR2 YNNKEL (reference sequence). CDR3 size: 14 residues. The CDR3 DNA reads TGTGCCAGCATCAAACAGGGGCTGGGCACTGAAGCTTTCTTT. Its translation: CASIKQGLGTEAFF.

The V gene is TRBV5-5, the J gene TRBJ2-7, with TRBD2 matching 10 bases. The V gene's germline CDR1 is SGHKS and CDR2 YYEKEE (reference sequence). The ends lost 0 bases at V and 5 bases at J; junction bases unmatched: 5. The CDR3 extends over 15 amino acids. The CDR3 loop reads CASSLGSSGGNEQYF. CDR3 coding DNA: TGTGCCAGCAGCTTGGGCTCTAGCGGGGGAAACGAGCAGTACTTC.

The gene calls are TRBV7-6 and TRBJ1-1; D uncertain. Deletions cut 1 base from V and 1 base from J, with 10 bases between. The V gene's germline CDR1 is SGHVS and CDR2 FNYEAQ. This CDR3 has 15 residues. The CDR3 reads CASSLGAAANTEAFF. The DNA for the CDR3 is TGTGCCAGCAGCTTAGGGGCAGCCGCGAACACTGAAGCTTTCTTT.

This clone was seen only a few times. The chain recombines TRBV27 with TRBJ1-1; the match to TRBD1 covers 9 bases. Germline assignment: CDR1 MNHEY and CDR2 SMNVEV (reference sequence). This CDR3 is built from 16 residues. The ends lost 5 bases at V and 0 bases at J; junction bases unmatched: 7. The CDR3 DNA is TGTGCCAGCAGTAGGAACAGGGGGCTATTGAACACTGAAGCTTTCTTT. This encodes CASSRNRGLLNTEAFF.

A note on this clone: Other DNA sequences in the sample encode the same CDR3. This chain links TRBV10-1 with TRBJ1-1; perhaps TRBD1 as D (6 bases). CDR1 and CDR2 from the germline V gene are WNHNN and SYGVQD (reference sequence). Trimming cost V 8 bases and J 1 base, with 8 bases left between them. This CDR3 is 12 amino acids long. In DNA form, the CDR3 reads TGCGCCAGCTCGACAGGGAACACTGAAGCTTTCTTT. Translated, it gives CASSTGNTEAFF.

The sample holds one count of this clone. The CDR3 loop is CASRGTGGTQYF. The CDR3 DNA reads TGTGCCAGCAGAGGAACGGGGGGTACGCAGTATTTT. This chain connects TRBV13 to TRBJ2-3; 7 positions agree with TRBD2. The V gene's germline CDR1 is PRHDT and CDR2 FYEKMQ (reference sequence). This CDR3 is 12 amino acids long. With 6 bases clipped from V and 8 bases from J, the junction kept 5 bases outside the gene matches.

CDR3 in DNA: TGCAGCGCCGAGGTCCCACAGGGGCCCGGGCTAAATTCACCCCTCCACTTT. This encodes CSAEVPQGPGLNSPLHF. This chain connects TRBV29-1 to TRBJ1-6; 7 positions match TRBD1. The ends lost 7 bases at V and 7 bases at J; junction bases unmatched: 19. This CDR3 has 17 residues. CDR1 is SQVTM, CDR2 ANQGSEA, per germline.

At least ten counts were recorded for this clone. The chain carries TRBV19 and TRBJ2-1; 9 bases map to TRBD2. CDR3 length equals 13 residues. V gave up 10 bases and J gave up 2 bases; unmatched junction bases: 3. CDR1 and CDR2 (germline): LNHDA, SQIVND (reference sequence). The CDR3 sequence: CATAGGPYNEQFF. CDR3 DNA: TGTGCCACCGCGGGGGGGCCCTACAATGAGCAGTTCTTC.

The rearrangement links TRBV9 to TRBJ1-3; 7 bases fit TRBD1. V lost 3 bases, J lost 4 bases, and 7 bases stayed unmatched. The CDR3 runs 15 residues. The germline V gene has CDR1 SGDLS and CDR2 YYNGEE. CDR3 loop: CASSGRGQVGNTIYF. The CDR3 region has the DNA TGTGCCAGCAGCGGACGTGGACAGGTCGGAAACACCATATATTTT.

This clone was found many times. This chain connects TRBV14 to TRBJ1-1; D not resolved. Germline V lookup: CDR1 SGHDN, CDR2 FVKESK. Trimming took 4 bases from V and 4 from J, leaving 7 bases between them. This CDR3 is 12 amino acids long. This CDR3 reads CASSRQFTEAFF. CDR3 nucleotides: TGTGCCAGCAGCCGGCAGTTCACTGAAGCTTTCTTT.

The chain joins TRBV4-2 to TRBJ1-6; D gene ambiguous. The germline CDR1 and CDR2 sequences are LGHNA and YNFKEQ. With 4 bases removed from V and 6 bases from J, the gap between germline ends came to 16 bases. This CDR3 comprises 16 residues. The CDR3 DNA follows: TGTGCCAGCAGCCCAAGGCCAGGAGGGCCTAATTCACCCCTCCACTTT. Translating it yields CASSPRPGGPNSPLHF.

The chain combines TRBV4-1 with TRBJ1-2, with 12 bases lining up with TRBD1. This CDR3 is built from 16 residues. V was pared by 0 bases and J by 5 bases, with 4 bases of the junction left unmatched. Germline lookup yields CDR1 MGHRA and CDR2 YSYEKL. CDR3 in amino acids: CASSQDPGQGAYGYTF. The DNA of the CDR3 is TGCGCCAGCAGCCAAGATCCGGGACAGGGGGCTTATGGCTACACCTTC.

This rearrangement joins TRBV7-9 to TRBJ1-1; 9 bases align to TRBD1. The CDR3 consists of 15 residues. V gave up 5 bases and J gave up 3 bases; unmatched junction bases: 7. Looked up from germline, CDR1 is SEHNR and CDR2 is FQNEAQ (reference sequence). In DNA form, the CDR3 reads TGTGCCAGCAGCCCTTGGGGGGACAGGGACACTGAAGCTTTCTTT. This codes for CASSPWGDRDTEAFF.